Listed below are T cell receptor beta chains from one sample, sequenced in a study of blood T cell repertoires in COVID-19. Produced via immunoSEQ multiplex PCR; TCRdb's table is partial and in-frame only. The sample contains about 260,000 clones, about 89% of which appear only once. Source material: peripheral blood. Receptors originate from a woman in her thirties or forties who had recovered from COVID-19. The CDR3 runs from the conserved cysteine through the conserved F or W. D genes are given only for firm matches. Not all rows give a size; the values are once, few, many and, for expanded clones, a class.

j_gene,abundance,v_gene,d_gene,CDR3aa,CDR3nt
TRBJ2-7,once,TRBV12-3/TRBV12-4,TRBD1,CASSSRQGGEQYF,TGTGCCAGCAGTTCACGACAGGGGGGCGAGCAGTACTTC
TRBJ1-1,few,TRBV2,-,CASGRNTEAFF,TGTGCCAGCGGCAGGAACACTGAAGCTTTCTTT
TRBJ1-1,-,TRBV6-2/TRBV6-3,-,CASSYPENTEAFF,TGTGCCAGCAGTTACCCAGAAAACACTGAAGCTTTCTTT
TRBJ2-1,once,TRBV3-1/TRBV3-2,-,CASSQDTLRYNEQFF,TGTGCCAGCAGCCAAGATACCCTAAGATACAATGAGCAGTTCTTC
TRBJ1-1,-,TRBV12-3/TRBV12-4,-,CASSFYRNTEAFF,TGTGCCAGCAGTTTTTACAGAAACACTGAAGCTTTCTTT
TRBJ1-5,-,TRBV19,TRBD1,CASTRRDSRNQPQHF,TGTGCCAGTACCCGCCGGGACAGCCGCAATCAGCCCCAGCATTTT
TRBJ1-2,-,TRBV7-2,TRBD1,CASSSGQGRSGYTF,TGTGCCAGCAGCTCGGGACAGGGGAGGAGTGGCTACACCTTC
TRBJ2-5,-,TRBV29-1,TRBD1,CSACTQGALRETQYF,TGCAGCGCTTGTACCCAGGGGGCTTTGCGGGAGACCCAGTACTTC
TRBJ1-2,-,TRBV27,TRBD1,CASSRTGGYGYTF,TGTGCCAGCAGTCGCACAGGGGGCTACGGCTACACCTTC
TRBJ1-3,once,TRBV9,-,CASSALPGGHGDTIYF,TGTGCCAGCAGCGCTCTCCCCGGGGGTCACGGAGACACCATATATTTT
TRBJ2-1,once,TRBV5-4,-,CASSQRLGLDNEQFF,TGTGCCAGCAGCCAACGTCTAGGTTTAGACAATGAGCAGTTCTTC
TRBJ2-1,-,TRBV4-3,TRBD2,CASSQGGTSWDEQFF,TGCGCCAGCAGCCAGGGGGGGACTAGCTGGGATGAGCAGTTCTTC
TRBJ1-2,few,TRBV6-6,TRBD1,CASSYSAGTGAGYTF,TGTGCCAGCAGTTACTCCGCCGGGACAGGGGCCGGCTACACCTTC
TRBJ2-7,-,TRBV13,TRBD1,CASSPQGGHYEQYF,TGTGCCAGCAGCCCTCAAGGGGGCCACTACGAGCAGTACTTC
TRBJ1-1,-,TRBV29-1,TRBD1,CSVAGGTGLLILRAFF,TGCAGCGTTGCAGGAGGGACAGGGCTCTTAATCCTTAGAGCTTTCTTT
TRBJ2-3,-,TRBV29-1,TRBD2,CSDQRGAGTDTQYF,TGCAGCGACCAGCGGGGGGCTGGCACAGATACGCAGTATTTT
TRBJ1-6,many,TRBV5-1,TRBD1,CASSLQDRGNSPLHF,TGCGCCAGCAGCTTACAGGACAGGGGCAATTCACCCCTCCACTTT
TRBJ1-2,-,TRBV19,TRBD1,CASTDDRGDGYTF,TGTGCCAGTACCGACGACAGGGGAGATGGCTACACCTTC
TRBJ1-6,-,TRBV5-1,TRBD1,CASSLEQGAYNSPLHF,TGCGCCAGCAGCCTCGAACAGGGGGCGTATAATTCACCCCTCCACTTT
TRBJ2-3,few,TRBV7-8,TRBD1,CASSLGLGQGATDTQYF,TGTGCCAGCAGCTTAGGGTTGGGACAGGGGGCAACAGATACGCAGTATTTT